This T cell receptor (beta chain) was captured by sequencing in a study of technical replicates of blood from a few donors. Generated by immunoSEQ multiplex PCR, the TCRdb table keeps only in-frame clones and is missing some. The repertoire holds more than 90,000 clones, about 96% seen once, with approximately 0.25% in the top ten. Sequencing used T cells isolated from PBMCs. The TCR was taken from a human donor in good health.

The CDR3 sequence: CASSIEHARGNSVCTQYF. The CDR3 nucleotides read TGTGCCAGTAGTATAGAGCACGCGCGGGGAAACTCGGTGTGTACGCAGTATTTT. The rearrangement uses TRBV19 and TRBJ2-3; D might be TRBD2 (6 bases). V lost 0 bases to trimming and J lost 8 bases, with 24 bases between them. The CDR3 sequence is 18 residues long. Germline V CDR1 and CDR2: LNHDA, SQIVND (reference sequence).